These 4 T cell receptor beta chains originate from one sample sequenced in a study of blood T cell repertoires in COVID-19. TCRdb's table, derived via immunoSEQ multiplex PCR, lists solely in-frame clones and lacks some. The table has more than 450,000 clones, about 90% seen once. Specimen: PBMCs or T cells enriched from blood (not recorded which). These receptors were taken from a woman in her late teens or twenties who had recovered from COVID-19.

The chain links TRBV5-1 to TRBJ2-3; TRBD1 aligns across 7 bases. CDR3 length: 15 amino acids. In germline, CDR1 is SGHRS, CDR2 YFSETQ. After removal of 4 bases from V and 4 bases from J, the junction contained 9 bases not matched to a gene. The CDR3 DNA follows: TGCGCCAGCAGCCCAAACGCCGACAGGGCAGATACGCAGTATTTT. This translates into CASSPNADRADTQYF.

The chain couples TRBV7-6 to TRBJ2-2; 8 bases are a match to TRBD2. The CDR3 contains 17 residues. The V and J ends lost 5 bases and 3 bases, in that order; junction bases with no gene match: 11. Germline CDR1 reads SGHVS; CDR2 reads FNYEAQ. This chain's CDR3 is CASSPATSGRDTGELFF. DNA for the CDR3: TGTGCCAGCAGCCCGGCCACTAGCGGCCGTGACACCGGGGAGCTGTTTTTT.

The J gene is TRBJ1-5, the V gene TRBV30; no clear D gene. The V end lost 2 bases, the J end lost 7 bases, and 9 bases lay between the germline ends. CDR1 and CDR2 (germline): GTSNPN, SVGIG (reference sequence). The CDR3 runs to 12 residues. As DNA, the CDR3 is TGTGCCTGGAGTAATGGAGTCCAGCCCCAGCATTTT. Translation gives CAWSNGVQPQHF.

Details on this clone: The sample holds other DNA sequences that translate to the same CDR3. The chain carries TRBV5-6 and TRBJ1-6, with a tentative D call TRBD1 (5 bases). CDR1 and CDR2 from the germline V gene are SGHDT and YYEEEE. This CDR3 region has 13 residues. The ends were cut back, 1 base at V and 10 bases at J, with 9 bases in the middle. CDR3: CASSLTGGSPLHF. Written as DNA, the CDR3 is TGTGCCAGCAGCTTGACGGGGGGGTCACCCCTCCACTTT.